This TCR beta chain is drawn from a study of blood T cell repertoires in COVID-19. Across the study: T cells, B-cell-depleted T cells, or PBMCs supplied cDNA or gDNA.

Trimming pared 4 bases from V and 9 bases from J, leaving 17 bases between. The CDR3 totals 14 residues. Germline CDR1 reads SGDLS; CDR2 reads YYNGEE. This table comes from immunoSEQ multiplex PCR, and its TCRdb copy is limited to in-frame clones, with some not included. The sample has over 200,000 clones, around 75% seen once. The sequence was collected from a human donor in a cohort sampled during active COVID-19. This chain connects TRBV9 to TRBJ2-1, with a weak D call TRBD2 (6 bases). The sample consisted of peripheral blood. The CDR3 here is CASSPGLGLGEQFF. In DNA, the CDR3 is TGTGCCAGCAGCCCGGGACTGGGGTTAGGTGAGCAGTTCTTC.